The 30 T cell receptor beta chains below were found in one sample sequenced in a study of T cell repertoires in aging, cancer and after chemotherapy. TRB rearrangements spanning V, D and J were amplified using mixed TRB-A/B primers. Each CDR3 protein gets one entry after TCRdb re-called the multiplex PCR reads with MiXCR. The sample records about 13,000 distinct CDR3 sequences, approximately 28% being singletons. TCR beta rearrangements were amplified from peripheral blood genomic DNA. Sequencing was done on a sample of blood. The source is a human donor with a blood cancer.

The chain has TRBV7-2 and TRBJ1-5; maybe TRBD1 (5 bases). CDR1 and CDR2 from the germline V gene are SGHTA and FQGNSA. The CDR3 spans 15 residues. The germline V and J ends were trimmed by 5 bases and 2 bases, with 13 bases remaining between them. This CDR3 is CASSRSGAGNQPQHF. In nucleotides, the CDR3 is TGTGCCAGCAGCCGGAGCGGGGCAGGCAATCAGCCCCAGCATTTT.

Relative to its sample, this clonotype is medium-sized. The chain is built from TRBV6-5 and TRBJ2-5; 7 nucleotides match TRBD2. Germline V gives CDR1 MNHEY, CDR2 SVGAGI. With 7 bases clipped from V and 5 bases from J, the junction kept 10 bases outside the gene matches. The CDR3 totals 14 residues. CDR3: CASTRGVRWETQYF. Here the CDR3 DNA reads TGTGCCAGCACTCGGGGGGTCCGGTGGGAGACCCAGTACTTC.

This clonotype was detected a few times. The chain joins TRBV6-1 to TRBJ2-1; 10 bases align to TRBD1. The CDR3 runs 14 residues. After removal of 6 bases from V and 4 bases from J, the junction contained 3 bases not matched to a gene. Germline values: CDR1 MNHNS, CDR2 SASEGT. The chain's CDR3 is CASSWTGGYNEQFF. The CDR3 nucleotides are TGTGCCAGCAGCTGGACAGGGGGGTACAATGAGCAGTTCTTC.

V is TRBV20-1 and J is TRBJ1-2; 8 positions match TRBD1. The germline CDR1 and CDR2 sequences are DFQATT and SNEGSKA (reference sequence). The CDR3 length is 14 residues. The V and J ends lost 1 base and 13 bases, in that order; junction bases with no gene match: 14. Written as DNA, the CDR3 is TGCAGTGCTAGAGCCTTGGACAGGGCCCCAACAGGCACCTTC. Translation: CSARALDRAPTGTF.

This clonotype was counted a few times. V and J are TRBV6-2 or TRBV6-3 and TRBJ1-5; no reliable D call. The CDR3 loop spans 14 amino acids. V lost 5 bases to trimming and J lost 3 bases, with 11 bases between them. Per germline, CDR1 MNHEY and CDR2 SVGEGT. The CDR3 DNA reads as TGTGCCAGCAGTCTAGGACTGATCAATCAGCCCCAGCATTTT. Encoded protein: CASSLGLINQPQHF.

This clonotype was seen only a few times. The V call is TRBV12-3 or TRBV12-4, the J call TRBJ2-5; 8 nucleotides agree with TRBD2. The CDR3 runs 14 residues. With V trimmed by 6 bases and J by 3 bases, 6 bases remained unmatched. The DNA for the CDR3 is TGTGCCAGCAGGGCCGGGAGGGCCAAAGAGACCCAGTACTTC. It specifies CASRAGRAKETQYF.

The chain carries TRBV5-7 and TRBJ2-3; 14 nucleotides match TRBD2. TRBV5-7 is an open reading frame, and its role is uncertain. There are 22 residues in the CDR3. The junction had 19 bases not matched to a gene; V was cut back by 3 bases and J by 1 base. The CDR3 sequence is CASSSLSGTSGSRWGGTDTQYF. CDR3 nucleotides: TGTGCCAGCAGCTCACTTTCCGGGACTAGCGGGAGTAGATGGGGAGGCACAGATACGCAGTATTTT.

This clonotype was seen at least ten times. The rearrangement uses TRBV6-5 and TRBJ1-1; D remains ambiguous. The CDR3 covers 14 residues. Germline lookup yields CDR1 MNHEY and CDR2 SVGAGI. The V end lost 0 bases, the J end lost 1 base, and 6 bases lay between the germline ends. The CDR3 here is CASSYSGSNTEAFF. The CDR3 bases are TGTGCCAGCAGTTACTCGGGGTCGAACACTGAAGCTTTCTTT.

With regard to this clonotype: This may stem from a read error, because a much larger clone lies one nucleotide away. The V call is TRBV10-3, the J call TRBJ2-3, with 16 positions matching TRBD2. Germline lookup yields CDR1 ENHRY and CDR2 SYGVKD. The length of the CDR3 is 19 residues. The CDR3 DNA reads TGTGCCAGCAGTGATCCGGGACTAGCGGGAGGGGAGGACACAGGTACGCAGTATTTT. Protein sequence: CASSDPGLAGGEDTGTQYF.

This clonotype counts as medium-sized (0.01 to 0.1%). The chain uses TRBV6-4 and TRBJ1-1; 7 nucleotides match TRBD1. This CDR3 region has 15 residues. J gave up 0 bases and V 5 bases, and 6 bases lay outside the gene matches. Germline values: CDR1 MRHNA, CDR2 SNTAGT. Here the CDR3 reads CASSSRQGVNTEAFF. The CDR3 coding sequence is TGTGCCAGCAGTTCGCGACAGGGAGTGAACACTGAAGCTTTCTTT.

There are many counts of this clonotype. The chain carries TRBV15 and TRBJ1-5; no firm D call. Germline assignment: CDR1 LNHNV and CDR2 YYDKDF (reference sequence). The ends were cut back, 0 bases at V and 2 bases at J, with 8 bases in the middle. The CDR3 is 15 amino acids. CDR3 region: CATSRDYSGNQPQHF. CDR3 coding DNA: TGTGCCACCAGCAGAGATTATTCGGGCAATCAGCCCCAGCATTTT.

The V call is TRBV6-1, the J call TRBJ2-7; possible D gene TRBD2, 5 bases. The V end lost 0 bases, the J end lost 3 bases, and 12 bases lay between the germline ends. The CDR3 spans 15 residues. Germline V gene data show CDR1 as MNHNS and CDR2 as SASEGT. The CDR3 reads CASSEARKRLYEQYV. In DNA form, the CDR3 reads TGTGCCAGCAGTGAAGCGAGGAAGCGGCTCTACGAGCAGTACGTC.

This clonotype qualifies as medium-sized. DNA for the CDR3: TGTGCCAGTAGTATAGAGGGCCACCGACAGAGCCCAACCTACGAGCAGTACTTC. It encodes CASSIEGHRQSPTYEQYF. V gene TRBV19 combines with J gene TRBJ2-7; D possibly corresponds to TRBD1 (5 bases). CDR1 and CDR2 from the germline V gene are LNHDA and SQIVND (reference sequence). This CDR3 contains 18 residues. V lost 0 bases to trimming and J lost 2 bases, with 20 bases between them.

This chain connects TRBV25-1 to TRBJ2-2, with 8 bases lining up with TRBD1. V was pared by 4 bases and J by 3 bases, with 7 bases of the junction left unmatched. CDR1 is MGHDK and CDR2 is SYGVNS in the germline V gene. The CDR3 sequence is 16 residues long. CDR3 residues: CASSGNRGSDTGELFF. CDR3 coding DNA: TGTGCCAGCAGTGGAAACAGGGGGTCGGACACCGGGGAGCTGTTTTTT. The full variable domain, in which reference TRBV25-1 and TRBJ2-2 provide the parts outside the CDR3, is EADIYQTPRYLVIGTGKKITLECSQTMGHDKMYWYQQDPGMELHLIHYSYGVNSTEKGDLSSESTVSRIRTEHFPLTLESARPSHTSQYLCASSGNRGSDTGELFFGEGSRLTVL.

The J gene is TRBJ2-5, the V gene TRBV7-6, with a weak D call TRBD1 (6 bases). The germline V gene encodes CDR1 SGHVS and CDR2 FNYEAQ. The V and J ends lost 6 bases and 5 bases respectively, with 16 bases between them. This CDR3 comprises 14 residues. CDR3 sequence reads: CASSHEGGWETQYF. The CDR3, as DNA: TGTGCCAGCAGTCATGAAGGGGGTTGGGAGACCCAGTACTTC.

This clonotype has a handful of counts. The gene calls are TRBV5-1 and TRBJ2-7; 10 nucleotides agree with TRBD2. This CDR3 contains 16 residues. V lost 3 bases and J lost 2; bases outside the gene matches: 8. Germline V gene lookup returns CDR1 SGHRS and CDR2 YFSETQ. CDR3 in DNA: TGCGCCAGCAGCTCCAACCCAGCGGGAGGGCCCTACGAGCAGTACTTC. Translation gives CASSSNPAGGPYEQYF.

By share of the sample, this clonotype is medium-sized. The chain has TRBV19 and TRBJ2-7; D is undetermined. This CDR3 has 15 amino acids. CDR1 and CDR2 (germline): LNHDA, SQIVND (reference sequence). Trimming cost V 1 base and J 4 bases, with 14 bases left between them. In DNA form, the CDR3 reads TGTGCCAGTAGTATAGGGGCAGAGCCTCGTTACGAGCAGTACGTC. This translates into CASSIGAEPRYEQYV.

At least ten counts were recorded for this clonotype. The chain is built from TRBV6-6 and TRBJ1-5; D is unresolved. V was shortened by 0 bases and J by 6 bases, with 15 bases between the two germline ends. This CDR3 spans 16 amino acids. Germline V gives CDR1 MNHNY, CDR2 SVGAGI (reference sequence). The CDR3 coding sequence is TGTGCCAGCAGTTACTCGGCAGGCGGCGCGGGTCAGCCCCAGCATTTT. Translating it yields CASSYSAGGAGQPQHF.

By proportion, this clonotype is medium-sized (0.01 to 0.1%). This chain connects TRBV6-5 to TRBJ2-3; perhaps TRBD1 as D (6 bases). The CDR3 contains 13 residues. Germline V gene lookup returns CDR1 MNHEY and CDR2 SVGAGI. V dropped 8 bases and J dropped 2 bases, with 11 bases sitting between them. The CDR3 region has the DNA TGTGCCAGCGGCGGACAGACCACAGATACGCAGTATTTT. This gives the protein CASGGQTTDTQYF.

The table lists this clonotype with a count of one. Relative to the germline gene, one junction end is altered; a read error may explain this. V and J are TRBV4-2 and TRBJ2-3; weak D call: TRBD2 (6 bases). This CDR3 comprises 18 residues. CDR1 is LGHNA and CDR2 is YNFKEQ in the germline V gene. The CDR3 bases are TGCGCCAGCAGCCAAGGTTCCCTCCCGGGAGCTAGTACAGATACGCAGTATTTT. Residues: CASSQGSLPGASTDTQYF.

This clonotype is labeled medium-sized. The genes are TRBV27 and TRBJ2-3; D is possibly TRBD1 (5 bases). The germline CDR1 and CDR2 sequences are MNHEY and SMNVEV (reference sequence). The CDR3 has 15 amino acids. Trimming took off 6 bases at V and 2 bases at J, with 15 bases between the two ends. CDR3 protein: CASRPTVSFTDTQYF. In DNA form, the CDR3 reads TGTGCCAGCAGGCCGACAGTCTCTTTCACAGATACGCAGTATTTT.

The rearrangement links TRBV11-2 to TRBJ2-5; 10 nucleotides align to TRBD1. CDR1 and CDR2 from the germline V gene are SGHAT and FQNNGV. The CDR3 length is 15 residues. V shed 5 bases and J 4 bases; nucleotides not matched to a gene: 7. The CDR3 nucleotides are TGTGCCAGCAGCCCGGGACAGGGGCCCGTAGAGACCCAGTACTTC. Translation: CASSPGQGPVETQYF.

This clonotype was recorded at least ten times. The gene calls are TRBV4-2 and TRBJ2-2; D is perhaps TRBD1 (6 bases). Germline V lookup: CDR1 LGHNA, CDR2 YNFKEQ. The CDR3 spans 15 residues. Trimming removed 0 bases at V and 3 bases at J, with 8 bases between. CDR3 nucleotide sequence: TGTGCCAGCAGCCAAGACTGGGGGCACACCGGGGAGCTGTTTTTT. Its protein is CASSQDWGHTGELFF.

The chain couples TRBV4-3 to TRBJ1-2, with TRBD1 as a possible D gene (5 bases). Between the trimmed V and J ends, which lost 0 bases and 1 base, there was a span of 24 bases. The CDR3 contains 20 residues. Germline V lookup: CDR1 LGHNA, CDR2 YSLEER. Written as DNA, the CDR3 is TGCGCCAGCAGCCAAGATTGGGGGATTTGGTGGCGAAATCGTAACTATGGCTACACCTTC. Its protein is CASSQDWGIWWRNRNYGYTF.

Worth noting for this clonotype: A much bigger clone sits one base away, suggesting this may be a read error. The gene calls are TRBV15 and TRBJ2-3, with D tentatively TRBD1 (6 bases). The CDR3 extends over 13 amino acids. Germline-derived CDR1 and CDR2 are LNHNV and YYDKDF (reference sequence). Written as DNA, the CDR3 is TGTGTCACCAGCAGGGGCAGTTCAGATACGCAGTATTTT. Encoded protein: CVTSRGSSDTQYF.

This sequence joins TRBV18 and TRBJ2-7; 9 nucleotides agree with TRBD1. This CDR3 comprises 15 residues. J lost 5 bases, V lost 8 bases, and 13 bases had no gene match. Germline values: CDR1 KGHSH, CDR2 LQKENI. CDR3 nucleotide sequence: TGTGCCAGCAGTTTAATAGGGACAGGGCCCCACGAGCAGTACTTC. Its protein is CASSLIGTGPHEQYF.

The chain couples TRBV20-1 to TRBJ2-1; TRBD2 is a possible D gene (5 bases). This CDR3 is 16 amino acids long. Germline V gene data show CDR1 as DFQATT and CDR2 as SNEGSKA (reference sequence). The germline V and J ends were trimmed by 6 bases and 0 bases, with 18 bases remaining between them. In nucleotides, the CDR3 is TGCAGTGCCAATCTCGATACTAGTTTCTCCTACAATGAGCAGTTCTTC. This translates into CSANLDTSFSYNEQFF.

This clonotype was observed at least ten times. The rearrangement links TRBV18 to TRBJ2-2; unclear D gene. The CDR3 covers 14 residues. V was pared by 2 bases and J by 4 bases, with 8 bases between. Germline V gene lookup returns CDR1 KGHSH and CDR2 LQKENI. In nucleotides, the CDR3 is TGTGCCAGCTCACCAGCCCAGGTCACCGGGGAGCTGTTTTTT. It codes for CASSPAQVTGELFF.

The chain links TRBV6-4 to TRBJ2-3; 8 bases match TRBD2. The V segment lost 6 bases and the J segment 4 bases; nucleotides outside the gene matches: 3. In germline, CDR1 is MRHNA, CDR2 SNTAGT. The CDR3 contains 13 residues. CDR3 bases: TGTGCCAGCAGCGGGGGGGCCTCAGATACGCAGTATTTT. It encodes CASSGGASDTQYF.

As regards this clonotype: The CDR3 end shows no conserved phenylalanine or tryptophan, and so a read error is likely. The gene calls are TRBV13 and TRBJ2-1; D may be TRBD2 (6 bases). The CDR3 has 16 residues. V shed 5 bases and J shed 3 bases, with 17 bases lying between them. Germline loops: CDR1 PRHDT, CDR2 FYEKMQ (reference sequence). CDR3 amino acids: CASSPRTTPIYNEQFL. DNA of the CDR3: TGTGCCAGCAGCCCCCGGACTACACCAATCTACAATGAGCAGTTCTTA.